This passage covers 3 T cell receptor beta chains from one sample sequenced in a study of blood T cell repertoires in COVID-19. Profiled with immunoSEQ multiplex PCR; TCRdb holds only in-frame clones, not every one. The sample lists some 510,000 clones, roughly 90% occurring once. The sequencing input was PBMCs or T cells enriched from blood (not recorded which). The origin of the receptors is a woman in her thirties or forties who had recovered from COVID-19.

This clone was picked up one time. The chain links TRBV5-4 to TRBJ2-1; 14 nucleotides agree with TRBD2. Germline CDR1 and CDR2: SGHNT and YYREEE (reference sequence). The CDR3 has 15 residues. V was pared by 5 bases and J by 9 bases, with 7 bases of the junction left unmatched. CDR3 sequence reads: CASSPLTSGRGEQFF. DNA of the CDR3: TGTGCCAGCAGTCCACTGACTAGCGGGAGGGGTGAGCAGTTCTTC. Complete variable domain (other parts from reference TRBV5-4 and TRBJ2-1): ETGVTQSPTHLIKTRGQQVTLRCSSQSGHNTVSWYQQALGQGPQFIFQYYREEENGRGNFPPRFSGLQFPNYSSELNVNALELDDSALYLCASSPLTSGRGEQFFGPGTRLTVL.

The chain employs TRBV5-1 and TRBJ2-7; 9 bases map to TRBD1. In germline, CDR1 is SGHRS, CDR2 YFSETQ. The CDR3 extends over 16 amino acids. The J segment lost 9 bases and the V segment lost 4 bases, leaving 17 bases of the junction unmatched. The DNA of the CDR3 is TGCGCCAGCAGCACCGGGACAGGGAGCGCCGTTCCTATGCAGTACTTC. Residues: CASSTGTGSAVPMQYF.

The sample holds a few counts of this clone. The rearrangement joins TRBV27 to TRBJ1-3, with a possible D match to TRBD1 (6 bases). The germline CDR1 and CDR2 sequences are MNHEY and SMNVEV (reference sequence). CDR3 length equals 18 residues. Trimming stripped 1 base from V and 3 bases from J, with 19 bases between. The CDR3 sequence: CASSLYGGGEFGGNTIYF. As DNA, the CDR3 is TGTGCCAGCAGTTTATATGGAGGGGGGGAGTTTGGTGGAAACACCATATATTTT.